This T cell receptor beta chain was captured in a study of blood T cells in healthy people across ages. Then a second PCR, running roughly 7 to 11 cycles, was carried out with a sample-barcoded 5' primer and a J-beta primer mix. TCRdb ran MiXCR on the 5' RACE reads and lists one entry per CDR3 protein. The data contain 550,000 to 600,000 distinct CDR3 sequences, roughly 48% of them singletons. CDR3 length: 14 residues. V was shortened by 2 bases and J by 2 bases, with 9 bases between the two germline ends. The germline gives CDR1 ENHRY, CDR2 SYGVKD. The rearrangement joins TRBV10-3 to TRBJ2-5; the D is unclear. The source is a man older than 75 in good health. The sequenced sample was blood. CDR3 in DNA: TGTGCCATCAGTGAGGGGTTAGCACAAGAGACCCAGTACTTC. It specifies CAISEGLAQETQYF.